This record looks at one T cell receptor (beta chain) sequence and its context. Its antigen is undetermined. This specimen comes from a study of neoadjuvant nivolumab and ipilimumab in lung cancer. Study at large: Nivolumab 3 mg/kg was given days 1, 15 and 29, plus ipilimumab 1 mg/kg day 1 in combination. Study-wide results and caveats: Pretherapy blood TCR richness correlated positively with resected tumor richness. Resected tumors had greater TCR richness and clonality than uninvolved lung.

Assay used: immunoSEQ multiplex PCR; TCRdb lists only in-frame clones, some missing. The sample holds tens of thousands of clones; about 89% are singletons and the top ten take approximately 3.7%. This clonotype originated in an adult with non-small cell lung cancer. Some clones in this sample may be carry-over from other donors' samples. The sample consisted of blood, taken before neoadjuvant nivolumab, alone or with ipilimumab.

This chain's CDR3 is CASSYLMGTSGSGAEQFF. The CDR3 DNA sequence: TGTGCCAGCAGCTACCTAATGGGGACTAGCGGGAGTGGGGCTGAGCAGTTCTTC. The chain uses TRBV7-6 and TRBJ2-1, with TRBD2 matching over 14 bases. The CDR3 extends over 18 amino acids. V lost 4 bases and J lost 9; bases outside the gene matches: 14. CDR1 is SGHVS and CDR2 is FNYEAQ in the germline V gene.